A single sample gave rise to the 9 T cell receptor beta chains below, sequenced in a study of T cell responses to AZD1222 COVID-19 vaccine. The data were produced by immunoSEQ multiplex PCR, yet TCRdb's version contains in-frame clones alone and is incomplete. The data show around 60,000 clones, 65% to 85% seen once. Sequences were derived from peripheral blood, sampled 28 days after the second AZD1222 dose. The receptors stem from an adult who received the AZD1222 COVID-19 vaccine.

V and J are TRBV19 and TRBJ2-5, with 11 nucleotides matching TRBD2. The trim removed 8 bases at V and 5 bases at J, leaving 16 bases unmatched. The CDR3 spans 17 residues. CDR1 is LNHDA and CDR2 is SQIVND in the germline V gene (reference sequence). The CDR3 DNA reads TGTGCCAGTTCCTCCGGTCGAACTAGCGGGAGTAGGGAGACCCAGTACTTC. The encoded protein is CASSSGRTSGSRETQYF.

This clone came up a few times. The V call is TRBV19, the J call TRBJ2-7; D is possibly TRBD1 (5 bases). The CDR3 has 14 amino acids. Trimming removed 4 bases at V and 2 bases at J, with 12 bases between. CDR1 and CDR2 (germline): LNHDA, SQIVND (reference sequence). The DNA for the CDR3 is TGTGCCAGTAGTAAGACAGCCGTAGCCTACGAGCAGTACTTC. Protein sequence: CASSKTAVAYEQYF.

The genes are TRBV28 and TRBJ1-5; D possibly corresponds to TRBD1 (5 bases). The CDR3 is made up of 14 amino acids. CDR1 and CDR2 (germline): MDHEN, SYDVKM. Between the trimmed V and J ends, which lost 3 bases and 3 bases, there was a span of 9 bases. The CDR3 sequence: CASSLETDNQPQHF. The CDR3 coding sequence is TGTGCCAGCAGTTTGGAGACAGACAATCAGCCCCAGCATTTT.

The chain is built from TRBV5-4 and TRBJ2-5, with a possible D match to TRBD1 (5 bases). The CDR3 runs to 17 residues. Trimming took off 1 base at V and 4 bases at J, with 20 bases between the two ends. Germline V gene lookup returns CDR1 SGHNT and CDR2 YYREEE (reference sequence). CDR3 in amino acids: CASSLNRQGGFGETQYF. CDR3 bases: TGTGCCAGCAGCTTGAATCGTCAGGGTGGATTCGGAGAGACCCAGTACTTC.

The rearrangement links TRBV3-1 (or the pseudogene TRBV3-2) to TRBJ1-2; 7 bases align to TRBD1. Germline CDR1 reads LGHDT; CDR2 reads YNNKEL (reference sequence). The CDR3 runs to 14 residues. With 0 bases clipped from V and 4 bases from J, the junction kept 2 bases outside the gene matches. As DNA, the CDR3 is TGTGCCAGCAGCCAAGACAGGGGGATCTATGGCTACACCTTC. Translated, it gives CASSQDRGIYGYTF.

This chain uses TRBV7-2 with TRBJ2-3; D remains ambiguous. This CDR3 is 16 amino acids long. V lost 1 base to trimming and J lost 3 bases, with 14 bases between them. Germline CDR1 reads SGHTA; CDR2 reads FQGNSA. CDR3 amino acids: CASSLDLAVSTDTQYF. In DNA, the CDR3 is TGTGCCAGCAGCTTAGACCTGGCAGTTTCGACAGATACGCAGTATTTT.

This chain uses TRBV12-5 with TRBJ2-7; D is ambiguous. This CDR3 has 12 amino acids. The V end lost 0 bases, the J end lost 5 bases, and 5 bases lay between the germline ends. Per the germline V gene, CDR1 is LGHNT and CDR2 is FRNRAP. The CDR3 here is CASGLVGHEQYF. The CDR3, as DNA: TGTGCTAGTGGTTTGGTGGGCCACGAGCAGTACTTC.

The chain couples TRBV29-1 to TRBJ2-7; D is perhaps TRBD2 (5 bases). This CDR3 is built from 11 residues. V shed 1 base and J shed 7 bases, with 8 bases lying between them. Germline V gene sequence: CDR1 SQVTM, CDR2 ANQGSEA. As DNA, the CDR3 is TGCAGCGTTGAAGCCACGGGGGAGCAGTACTTC. Protein product: CSVEATGEQYF.

This clone was recorded once. The genes are TRBV3-1 (or the pseudogene TRBV3-2) and TRBJ1-4, with D perhaps matching TRBD1 (5 bases). The CDR3 length is 15 residues. Germline CDR1 LGHDT, CDR2 YNNKEL (reference sequence). The ends were cut back, 5 bases at V and 10 bases at J, with 20 bases in the middle. CDR3 residues: CASSATGTALGKLFF. In DNA form, the CDR3 reads TGTGCCAGCAGCGCTACCGGGACGGCACTCGGAAAACTGTTTTTT.